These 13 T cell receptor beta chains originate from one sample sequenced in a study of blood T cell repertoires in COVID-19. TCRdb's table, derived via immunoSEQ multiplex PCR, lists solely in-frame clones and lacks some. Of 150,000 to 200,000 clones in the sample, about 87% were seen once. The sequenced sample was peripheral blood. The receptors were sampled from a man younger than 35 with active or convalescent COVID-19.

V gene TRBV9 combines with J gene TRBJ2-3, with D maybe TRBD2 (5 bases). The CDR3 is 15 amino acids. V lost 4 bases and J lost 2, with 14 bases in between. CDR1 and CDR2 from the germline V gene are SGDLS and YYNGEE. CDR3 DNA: TGTGCCAGCAGCCCACCACGGGGTCTCACAGATACGCAGTATTTT. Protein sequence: CASSPPRGLTDTQYF.

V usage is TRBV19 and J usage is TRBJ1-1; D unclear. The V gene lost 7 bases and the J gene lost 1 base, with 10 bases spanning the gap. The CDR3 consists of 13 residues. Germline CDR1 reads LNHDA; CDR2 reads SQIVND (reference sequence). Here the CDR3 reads CASTYPGNTEAFF. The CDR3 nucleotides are TGTGCCAGTACCTACCCCGGGAACACTGAAGCTTTCTTT.

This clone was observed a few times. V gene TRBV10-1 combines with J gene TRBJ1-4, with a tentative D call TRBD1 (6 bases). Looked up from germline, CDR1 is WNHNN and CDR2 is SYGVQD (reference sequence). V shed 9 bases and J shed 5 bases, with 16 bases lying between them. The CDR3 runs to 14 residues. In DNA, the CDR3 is TGCGCCAGGAGAAACCGGGACAAAAATGAAAAACTGTTTTTT. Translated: CARRNRDKNEKLFF.

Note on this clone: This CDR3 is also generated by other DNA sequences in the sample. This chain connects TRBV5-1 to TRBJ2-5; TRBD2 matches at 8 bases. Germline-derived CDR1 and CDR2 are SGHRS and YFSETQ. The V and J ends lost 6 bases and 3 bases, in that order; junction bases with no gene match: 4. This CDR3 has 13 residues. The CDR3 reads CASTLAGKETQYF. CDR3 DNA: TGCGCCAGCACCTTAGCGGGGAAAGAGACCCAGTACTTC.

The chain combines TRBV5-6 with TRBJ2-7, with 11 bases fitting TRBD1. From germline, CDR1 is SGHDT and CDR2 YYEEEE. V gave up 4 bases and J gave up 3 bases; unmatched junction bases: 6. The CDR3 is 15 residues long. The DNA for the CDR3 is TGTGCCAGCAGCCTGGACAGGGGGCGCTTCTACGAGCAGTACTTC. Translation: CASSLDRGRFYEQYF.

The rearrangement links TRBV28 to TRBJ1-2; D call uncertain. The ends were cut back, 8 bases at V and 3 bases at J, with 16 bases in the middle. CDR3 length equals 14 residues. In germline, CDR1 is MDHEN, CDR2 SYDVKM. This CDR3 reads CASQFRARDYGYTF. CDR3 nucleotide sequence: TGTGCCAGCCAGTTTAGGGCGCGGGACTATGGCTACACCTTC.

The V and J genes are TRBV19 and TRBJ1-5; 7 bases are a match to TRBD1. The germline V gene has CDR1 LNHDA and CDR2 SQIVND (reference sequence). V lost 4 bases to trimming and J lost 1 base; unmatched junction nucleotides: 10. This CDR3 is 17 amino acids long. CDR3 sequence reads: CASSSNRGVGSNQPQHF. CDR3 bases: TGTGCCAGTAGTAGCAACAGGGGAGTAGGAAGCAATCAGCCCCAGCATTTT.

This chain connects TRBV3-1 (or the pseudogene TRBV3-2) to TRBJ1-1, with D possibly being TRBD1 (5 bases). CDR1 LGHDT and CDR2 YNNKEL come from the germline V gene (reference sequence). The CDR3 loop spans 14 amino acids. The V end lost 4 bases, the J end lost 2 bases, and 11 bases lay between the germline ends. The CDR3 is CASSLRQLNTEAFF. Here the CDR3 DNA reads TGTGCCAGCAGCCTAAGACAGCTAAACACTGAAGCTTTCTTT.

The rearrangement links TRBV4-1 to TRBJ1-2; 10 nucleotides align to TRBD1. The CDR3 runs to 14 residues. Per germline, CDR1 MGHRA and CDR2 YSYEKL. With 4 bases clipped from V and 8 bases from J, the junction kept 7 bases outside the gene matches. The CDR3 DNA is TGCGCCAGCAGCCGGGGACAGGGGAATGGAGGCTACACCTTC. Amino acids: CASSRGQGNGGYTF.

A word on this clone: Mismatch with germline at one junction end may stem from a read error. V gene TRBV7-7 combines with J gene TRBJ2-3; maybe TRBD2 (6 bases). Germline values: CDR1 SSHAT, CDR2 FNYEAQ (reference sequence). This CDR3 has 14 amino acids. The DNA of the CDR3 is TGTGCTAGCAGCCGTAGCGGTCCGCTTGATACGCAGTATTTT. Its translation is CASSRSGPLDTQYF.

The CDR3 spells CASRPAGGPTNEQFF. The DNA of the CDR3 is TGTGCCAGCAGACCCGCGGGGGGCCCAACCAATGAGCAGTTCTTC. This rearrangement joins TRBV7-9 to TRBJ2-1; 8 bases align to TRBD2. J was trimmed by 6 bases and V by 6 bases; bases with no gene match: 10. Germline V gene sequence: CDR1 SEHNR, CDR2 FQNEAQ (reference sequence). This CDR3 region has 15 residues. The variable domain in full, with the rest retrieved from reference TRBV7-9 and TRBJ2-1, is DTGVSQNPRHKITKRGQNVTFRCDPISEHNRLYWYRQTLGQGPEFLTYFQNEAQLEKSRLLSDRFSAERPKGSFSTLEIQRTEQGDSAMYLCASRPAGGPTNEQFFGPGTRLTVL.

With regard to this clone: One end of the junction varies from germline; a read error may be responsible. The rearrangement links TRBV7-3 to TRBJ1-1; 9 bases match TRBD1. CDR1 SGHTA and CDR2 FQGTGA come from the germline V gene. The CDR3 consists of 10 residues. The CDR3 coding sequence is TGTGCCAGCAGCTCTACAGGGGGCGTCTTT. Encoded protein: CASSSTGGVF.

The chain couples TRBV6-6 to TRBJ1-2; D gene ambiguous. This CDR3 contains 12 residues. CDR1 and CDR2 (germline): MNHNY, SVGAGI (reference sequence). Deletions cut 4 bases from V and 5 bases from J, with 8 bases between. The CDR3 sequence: CASSLDKYGYTF. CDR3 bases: TGTGCCAGCAGTTTAGACAAGTATGGCTACACCTTC.